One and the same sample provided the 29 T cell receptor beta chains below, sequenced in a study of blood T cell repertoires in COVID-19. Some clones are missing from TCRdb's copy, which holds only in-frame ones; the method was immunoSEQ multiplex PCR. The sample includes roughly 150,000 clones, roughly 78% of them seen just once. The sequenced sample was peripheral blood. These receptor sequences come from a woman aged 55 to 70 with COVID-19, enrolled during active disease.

CDR3 amino acids: CASRGTGYYGYTF. The CDR3 nucleotides are TGTGCCAGCAGAGGGACAGGGTACTATGGCTACACCTTC. The V and J genes are TRBV6-5 and TRBJ1-2, with 9 bases that match TRBD1. Germline V CDR1 and CDR2: MNHEY, SVGAGI. The V gene end was trimmed by 6 bases and the J gene end by 3 bases; junction bases not matched to a gene: 2. The CDR3 contains 13 residues.

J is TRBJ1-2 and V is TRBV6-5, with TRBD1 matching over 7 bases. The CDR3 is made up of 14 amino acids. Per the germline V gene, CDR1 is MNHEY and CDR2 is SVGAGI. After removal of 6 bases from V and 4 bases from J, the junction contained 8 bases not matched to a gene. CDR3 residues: CASRKQGIAYGYTF. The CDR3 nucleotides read TGTGCCAGCAGGAAACAGGGGATCGCCTATGGCTACACCTTC.

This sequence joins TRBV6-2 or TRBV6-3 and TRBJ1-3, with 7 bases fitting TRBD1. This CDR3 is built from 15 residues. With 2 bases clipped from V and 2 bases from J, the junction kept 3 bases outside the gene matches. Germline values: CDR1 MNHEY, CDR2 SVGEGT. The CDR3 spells CASSYTTGTGNTIYF. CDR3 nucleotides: TGTGCCAGCAGTTACACGACAGGGACTGGAAACACCATATATTTT.

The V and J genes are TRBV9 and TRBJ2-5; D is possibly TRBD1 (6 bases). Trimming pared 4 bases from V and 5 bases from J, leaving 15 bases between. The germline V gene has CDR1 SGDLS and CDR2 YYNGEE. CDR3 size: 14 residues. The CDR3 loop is CASSPFGGLETQYF. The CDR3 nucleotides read TGTGCCAGCAGCCCTTTTGGGGGCCTTGAGACCCAGTACTTC.

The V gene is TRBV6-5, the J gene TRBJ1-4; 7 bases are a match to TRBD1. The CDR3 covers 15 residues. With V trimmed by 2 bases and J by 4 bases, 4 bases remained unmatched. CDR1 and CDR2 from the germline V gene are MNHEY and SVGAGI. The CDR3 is CASSYRQGRNEKLFF. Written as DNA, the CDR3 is TGTGCCAGCAGTTACCGACAGGGCCGTAATGAAAAACTGTTTTTT.

The chain's CDR3 is CAWSALGQGDTEAFF. DNA of the CDR3: TGTGCCTGGAGTGCCCTGGGGCAGGGGGACACTGAAGCTTTCTTT. This rearrangement joins TRBV30 to TRBJ1-1; 7 nucleotides agree with TRBD1. CDR1 is GTSNPN and CDR2 is SVGIG in the germline V gene (reference sequence). V was pared by 1 base and J by 3 bases, with 8 bases of the junction left unmatched. This CDR3 has 15 residues.

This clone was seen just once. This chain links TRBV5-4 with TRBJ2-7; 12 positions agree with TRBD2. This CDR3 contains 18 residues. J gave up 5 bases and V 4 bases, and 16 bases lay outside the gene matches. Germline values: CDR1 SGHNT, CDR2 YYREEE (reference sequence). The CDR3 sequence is CASSRQSLAGGPRDEQYF. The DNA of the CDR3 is TGTGCCAGCAGCCGCCAATCACTAGCGGGAGGCCCCAGGGACGAGCAGTACTTC.

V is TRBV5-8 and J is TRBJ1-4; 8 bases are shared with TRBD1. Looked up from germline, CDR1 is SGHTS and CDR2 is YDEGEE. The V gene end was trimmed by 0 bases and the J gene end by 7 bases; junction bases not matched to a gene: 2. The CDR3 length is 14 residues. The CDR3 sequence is CASSLDRGGEKLFF. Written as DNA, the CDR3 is TGTGCCAGCAGCTTGGACAGGGGGGGTGAAAAACTGTTTTTT.

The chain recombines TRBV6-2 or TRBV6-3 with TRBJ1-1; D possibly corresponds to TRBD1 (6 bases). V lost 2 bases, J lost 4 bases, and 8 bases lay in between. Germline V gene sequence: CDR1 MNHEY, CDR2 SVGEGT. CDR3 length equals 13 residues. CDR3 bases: TGTGCCAGCAGTTACCGGGACACCACTGAAGCTTTCTTT. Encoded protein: CASSYRDTTEAFF.

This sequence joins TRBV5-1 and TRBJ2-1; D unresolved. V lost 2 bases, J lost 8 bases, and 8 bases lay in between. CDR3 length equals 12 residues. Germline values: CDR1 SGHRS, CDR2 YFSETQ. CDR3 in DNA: TGCGCCAGCAGCTTTGGTAACTATGAGCAGTTCTTC. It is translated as CASSFGNYEQFF.

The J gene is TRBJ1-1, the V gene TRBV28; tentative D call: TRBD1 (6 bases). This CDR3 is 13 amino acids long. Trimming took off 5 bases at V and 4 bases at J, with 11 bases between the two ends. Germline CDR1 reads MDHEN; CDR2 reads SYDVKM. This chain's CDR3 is CASSPIGGTEAFF. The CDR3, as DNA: TGTGCCAGCAGTCCGATAGGGGGCACTGAAGCTTTCTTT.

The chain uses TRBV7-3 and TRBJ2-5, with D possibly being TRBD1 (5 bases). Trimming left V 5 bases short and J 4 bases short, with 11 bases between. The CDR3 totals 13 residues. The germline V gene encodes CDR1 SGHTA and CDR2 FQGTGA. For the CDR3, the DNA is TGTGCCAGCAGCCAGCAGGGAATAGAGACCCAGTACTTC. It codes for CASSQQGIETQYF. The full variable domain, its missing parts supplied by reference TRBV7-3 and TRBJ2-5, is GAGVSQTPSNKVTEKGKYVELRCDPISGHTALYWYRQSLGQGPEFLIYFQGTGAADDSGLPNDRFFAVRPEGSVSTLKIQRTERGDSAVYLCASSQQGIETQYFGPGTRLLVL.

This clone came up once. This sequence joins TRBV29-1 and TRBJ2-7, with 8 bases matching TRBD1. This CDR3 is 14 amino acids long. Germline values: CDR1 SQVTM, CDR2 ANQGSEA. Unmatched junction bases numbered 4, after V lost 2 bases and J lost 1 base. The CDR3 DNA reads TGCAGCGTTGAAAAGGGGACAGGTTCCTACGAGCAGTACTTC. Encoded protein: CSVEKGTGSYEQYF.

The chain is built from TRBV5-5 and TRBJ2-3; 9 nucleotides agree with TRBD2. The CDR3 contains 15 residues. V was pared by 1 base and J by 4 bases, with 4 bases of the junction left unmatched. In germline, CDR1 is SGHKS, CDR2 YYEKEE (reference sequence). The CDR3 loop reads CASSLLGTSPDTQYF. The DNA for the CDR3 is TGTGCCAGCAGCTTGCTCGGGACTAGCCCAGATACGCAGTATTTT.

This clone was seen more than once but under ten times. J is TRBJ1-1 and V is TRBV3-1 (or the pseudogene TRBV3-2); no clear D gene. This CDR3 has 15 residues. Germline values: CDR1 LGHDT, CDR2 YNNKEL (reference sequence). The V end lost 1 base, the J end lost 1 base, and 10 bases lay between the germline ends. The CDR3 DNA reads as TGTGCCAGCAGCCAAGGGAGGCACGCGAACACTGAAGCTTTCTTT. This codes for CASSQGRHANTEAFF.

CDR3 region: CASRNSYGTQYF. The CDR3 nucleotides read TGTGCCAGCAGGAACTCATATGGGACCCAGTACTTC. The V gene is TRBV7-2, the J gene TRBJ2-5; D gene uncertain. Germline CDR1 reads SGHTA; CDR2 reads FQGNSA. CDR3 size: 12 residues. The V end was cut by 6 bases, the J end by 7 bases, with 12 bases between. The variable domain in full, with the rest retrieved from reference TRBV7-2 and TRBJ2-5, is GAGVSQSPSNKVTEKGKDVELRCDPISGHTALYWYRQSLGQGLEFLIYFQGNSAPDKSGLPSDRFSAERTGGSVSTLTIQRTQQEDSAVYLCASRNSYGTQYFGPGTRLLVL.

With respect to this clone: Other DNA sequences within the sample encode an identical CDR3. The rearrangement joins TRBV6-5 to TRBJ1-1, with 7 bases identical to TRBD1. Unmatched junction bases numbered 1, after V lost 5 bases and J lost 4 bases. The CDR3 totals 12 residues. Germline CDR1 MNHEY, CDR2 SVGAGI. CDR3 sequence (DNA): TGTGCCAGCAGTAACAGGGGCACTGAAGCTTTCTTT. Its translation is CASSNRGTEAFF.

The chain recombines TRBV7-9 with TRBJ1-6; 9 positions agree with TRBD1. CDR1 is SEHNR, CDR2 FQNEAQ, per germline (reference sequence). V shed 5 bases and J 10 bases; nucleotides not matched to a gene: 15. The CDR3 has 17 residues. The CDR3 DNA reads TGTGCCAGCAGCCTACTGTTAGGGACAGGGAGAGAATCACCCCTCCACTTT. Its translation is CASSLLLGTGRESPLHF. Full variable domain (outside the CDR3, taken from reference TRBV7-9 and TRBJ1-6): DTGVSQNPRHKITKRGQNVTFRCDPISEHNRLYWYRQTLGQGPEFLTYFQNEAQLEKSRLLSDRFSAERPKGSFSTLEIQRTEQGDSAMYLCASSLLLGTGRESPLHFGNGTRLTVT.

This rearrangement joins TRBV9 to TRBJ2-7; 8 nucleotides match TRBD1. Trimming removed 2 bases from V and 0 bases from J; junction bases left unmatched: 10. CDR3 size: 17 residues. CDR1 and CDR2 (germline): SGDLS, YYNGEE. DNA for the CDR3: TGTGCCAGCAGCGTGGAACAGGGGGGAAGGAGCTCCTACGAGCAGTACGTC. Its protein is CASSVEQGGRSSYEQYV.

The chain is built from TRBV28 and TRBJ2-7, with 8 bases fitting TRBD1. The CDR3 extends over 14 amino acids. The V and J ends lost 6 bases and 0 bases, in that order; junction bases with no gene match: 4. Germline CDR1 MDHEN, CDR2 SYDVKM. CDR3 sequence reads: CASRNTGGSYEQYF. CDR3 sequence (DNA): TGTGCCAGCAGAAATACAGGGGGCTCCTACGAGCAGTACTTC.

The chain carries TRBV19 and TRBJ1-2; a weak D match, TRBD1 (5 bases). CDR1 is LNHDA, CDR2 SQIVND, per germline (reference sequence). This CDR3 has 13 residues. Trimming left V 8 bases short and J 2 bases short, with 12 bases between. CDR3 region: CASSLTVNYGYTF. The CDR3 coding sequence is TGTGCCAGTTCTCTGACAGTCAACTATGGCTACACCTTC.

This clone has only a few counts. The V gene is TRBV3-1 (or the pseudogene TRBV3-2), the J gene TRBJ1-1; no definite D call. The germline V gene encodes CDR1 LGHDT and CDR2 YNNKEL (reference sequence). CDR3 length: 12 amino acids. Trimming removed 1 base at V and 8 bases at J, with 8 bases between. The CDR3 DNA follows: TGTGCCAGCAGCCAAGCGGAGGGAGAAGCTTTCTTT. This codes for CASSQAEGEAFF.

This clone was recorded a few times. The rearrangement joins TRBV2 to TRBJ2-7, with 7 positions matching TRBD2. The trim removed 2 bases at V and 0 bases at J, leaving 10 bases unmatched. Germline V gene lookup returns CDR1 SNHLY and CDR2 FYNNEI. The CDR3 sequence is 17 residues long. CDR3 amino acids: CASSERGGSRSSYEQYF. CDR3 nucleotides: TGTGCCAGCAGTGAACGCGGCGGGAGCAGGAGCTCCTACGAGCAGTACTTC.

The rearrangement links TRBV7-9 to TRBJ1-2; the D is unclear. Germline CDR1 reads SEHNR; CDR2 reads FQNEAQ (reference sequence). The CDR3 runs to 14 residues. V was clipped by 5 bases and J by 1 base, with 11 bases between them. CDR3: CASSPPGDNYGYTF. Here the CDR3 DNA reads TGTGCCAGCAGCCCACCCGGGGATAACTATGGCTACACCTTC.

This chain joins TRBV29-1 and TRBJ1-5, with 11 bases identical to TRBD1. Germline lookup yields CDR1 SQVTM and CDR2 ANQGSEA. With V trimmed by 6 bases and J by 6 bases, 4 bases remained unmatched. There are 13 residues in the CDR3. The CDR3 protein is CSVGQGEGQPQHF. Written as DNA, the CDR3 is TGCAGCGTGGGACAGGGGGAAGGTCAGCCCCAGCATTTT.

The CDR3 here is CASSRPSQGPSIQYF. CDR3 DNA sequence: TGTGCCAGCAGCCGCCCGTCCCAGGGGCCCAGTATCCAGTACTTC. The V call is TRBV3-1 (or the pseudogene TRBV3-2), the J call TRBJ2-5; maybe TRBD1 (6 bases). The germline V gene encodes CDR1 LGHDT and CDR2 YNNKEL (reference sequence). V was clipped by 4 bases and J by 10 bases, with 22 bases between them. The CDR3 is made up of 15 amino acids.

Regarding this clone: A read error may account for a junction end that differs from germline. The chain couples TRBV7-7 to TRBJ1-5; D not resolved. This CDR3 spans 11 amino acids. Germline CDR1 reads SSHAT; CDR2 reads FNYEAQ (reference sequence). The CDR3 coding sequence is TGTGCTAGCAGAATAAATCAGCCCCAGCATTTT. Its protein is CASRINQPQHF.

The CDR3 coding sequence is TGTGCCAGCAGTGAAACCATTTCGACAGGGGGCAGGTGGAACACCATATATTTT. It is translated as CASSETISTGGRWNTIYF. The chain employs TRBV6-1 and TRBJ1-3; 10 nucleotides match TRBD1. Germline CDR1 and CDR2: MNHNS and SASEGT. The CDR3 spans 18 residues. V shed 2 bases, J shed 7 bases, and the junction held 14 bases outside the gene matches.

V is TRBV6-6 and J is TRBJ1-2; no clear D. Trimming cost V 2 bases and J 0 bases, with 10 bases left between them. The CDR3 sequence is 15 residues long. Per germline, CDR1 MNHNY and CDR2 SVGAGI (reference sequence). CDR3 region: CASSYGSGANYGYTF. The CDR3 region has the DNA TGTGCCAGCAGTTACGGGTCCGGAGCTAACTATGGCTACACCTTC.